The table lists the clone carrying this TCR beta chain with a few counts. The data belong to a study of CD8+ T cells in alopecia areata. Background on the study: It was oral tofacitinib, at 5 to 10 mg twice daily, that treated patients received.

CDR3 size: 15 residues. CDR1 is SGHRS and CDR2 is YFSETQ in the germline V gene. V lost 4 bases to trimming and J lost 1 base; unmatched junction nucleotides: 8. The sequencing template was cDNA reverse transcribed from extracted RNA. The repertoire was sequenced with immunoSEQ multiplex PCR; TCRdb's copy has only in-frame clones and lacks some. Among roughly 250,000 clones, roughly 69% were seen once, and the ten largest hold approximately 1.2%. This TCR came from a human donor with alopecia areata. The V gene is TRBV5-1, the J gene TRBJ2-7; 7 bases agree with TRBD1. The input for sequencing was CD4+ T cells sorted from blood, taken at week 0. The CDR3 reads CASSPKGQESYEQYF. The DNA of the CDR3 is TGCGCCAGCAGCCCGAAAGGACAGGAGTCCTACGAGCAGTACTTC.